The 9 T cell receptor beta chains listed next were all sequenced from one sample in a study of blood T cell repertoires in COVID-19. Assay used: immunoSEQ multiplex PCR; TCRdb lists only in-frame clones, some missing. The sample includes 100,000 to 150,000 clones, around 80% seen only once; the top ten take around 37%. The specimen sequenced was peripheral blood. Receptors were obtained from a man aged 35-49 years with active or convalescent COVID-19.

This clone was detected once. The chain joins TRBV3-1 (or the pseudogene TRBV3-2) to TRBJ1-3; 8 positions agree with TRBD1. V was clipped by 5 bases and J by 0 bases; unmatched bases: 3. The CDR3 has 15 residues. CDR1 is LGHDT, CDR2 YNNKEL, per germline (reference sequence). The DNA for the CDR3 is TGTGCCAGCAGCGGACAGGGAGACTCTGGAAACACCATATATTTT. Translated: CASSGQGDSGNTIYF.

The chain uses TRBV28 and TRBJ1-2, with TRBD1 matching over 7 bases. V lost 7 bases, J lost 7 bases, and 12 bases stayed unmatched. The germline CDR1 and CDR2 sequences are MDHEN and SYDVKM. The CDR3 contains 14 residues. CDR3 coding DNA: TGTGCCAGCACCCTCCTTCGACAGGGATCTGGCTACACCTTC. It specifies CASTLLRQGSGYTF.

The V call is TRBV28, the J call TRBJ2-7; D is perhaps TRBD1 (5 bases). Germline-derived CDR1 and CDR2 are MDHEN and SYDVKM. V shed 5 bases and J shed 1 base, with 15 bases lying between them. There are 15 residues in the CDR3. DNA for the CDR3: TGTGCCAGCAGTACCCAGGGTGCCCCATCCTACGAGCAGTACTTC. This encodes CASSTQGAPSYEQYF.

The chain combines TRBV5-6 with TRBJ2-7, with D perhaps TRBD2 (6 bases). Germline V CDR1 and CDR2: SGHDT, YYEEEE. Trimming removed 1 base from V and 2 bases from J, with 10 bases in between. The CDR3 is 14 residues long. The CDR3 nucleotides are TGTGCCAGCAGCTTGTGGGGGGTCCCCTACGAGCAGTACTTC. It specifies CASSLWGVPYEQYF.

The CDR3 DNA is TGTGCCAGCAGTTTCCTGCGGGAGGGGGCTGAAGCTTTCTTT. Translation: CASSFLREGAEAFF. The chain couples TRBV28 to TRBJ1-1, with D possibly matching TRBD1 (6 bases). Germline V lookup: CDR1 MDHEN, CDR2 SYDVKM. V lost 3 bases, J lost 6 bases, and 14 bases lay in between. The CDR3 totals 14 residues. The full variable domain, its missing parts supplied by reference TRBV28 and TRBJ1-1, is DVKVTQSSRYLVKRTGEKVFLECVQDMDHENMFWYRQDPGLGLRLIYFSYDVKMKEKGDIPEGYSVSREKKERFSLILESASTNQTSMYLCASSFLREGAEAFFGQGTRLTVV.

The gene calls are TRBV4-1 and TRBJ2-7, with 7 positions matching TRBD2. The V gene's germline CDR1 is MGHRA and CDR2 YSYEKL. CDR3 size: 15 residues. After removal of 7 bases from V and 0 bases from J, the junction contained 9 bases not matched to a gene. CDR3: CASTLLAVSSYEQYF. CDR3 DNA sequence: TGCGCCAGCACCTTGCTAGCGGTCAGCTCCTACGAGCAGTACTTC.

The chain joins TRBV5-6 to TRBJ1-5; TRBD1 aligns across 8 bases. The V and J ends lost 2 bases and 6 bases, in that order; junction bases with no gene match: 4. CDR1 and CDR2 from the germline V gene are SGHDT and YYEEEE. The CDR3 has 14 amino acids. CDR3 DNA sequence: TGTGCCAGCAGCTTTGGGACAGGCCCTCAGCCCCAGCATTTT. Its translation: CASSFGTGPQPQHF.

CDR3 sequence: CASSLSGEAGTVIADTQYF. Here the CDR3 DNA reads TGCGCCAGCAGTCTTAGCGGGGAGGCGGGCACCGTTATCGCAGATACGCAGTATTTT. V and J are TRBV23-1 and TRBJ2-3; 8 nucleotides agree with TRBD2. TRBV23-1 is known as an ORF, though its function is uncertain. Losses at the gene ends were 4 bases for V and 4 bases for J; bases not matched to a gene: 19. This CDR3 contains 19 residues.

This chain links TRBV10-1 with TRBJ1-1; D is possibly TRBD1 (5 bases). Germline V gene sequence: CDR1 WNHNN, CDR2 SYGVQD (reference sequence). V lost 3 bases, J lost 5 bases, and 13 bases lay in between. This CDR3 is 14 amino acids long. The CDR3 here is CASSDFFSGTEAFF. The CDR3 DNA is TGCGCCAGCAGTGACTTTTTCTCAGGGACTGAAGCTTTCTTT.